The T cell receptor (beta chain) described here comes from a study of shared clonotypes between healthy human individuals. The naive CD8 population came from CD45RO-negative cells selected for CCR7, without terminally differentiated effector memory CD45RA+ cells. TCRdb's copy holds only in-frame clones and misses some; the assay was immunoSEQ multiplex PCR. The sample includes about 700,000 clones, 92% of them seen just once. The source is a man aged 25 to 40 in good health. Input material: naive CD8+ T cells sorted from blood.

CDR3 nucleotide sequence: TGTGCCAGCAGTGATCCGGACAAGAAGGGTCCAGATACGCAGTATTTT. Translation: CASSDPDKKGPDTQYF. V usage is TRBV25-1 and J usage is TRBJ2-3, with D tentatively TRBD1 (5 bases). V lost 3 bases, J lost 4 bases, and 17 bases lay in between. Germline CDR1 and CDR2: MGHDK and SYGVNS. The CDR3 runs 16 residues. The entire variable domain, with the rest obtained from reference TRBV25-1 and TRBJ2-3, is as follows: EADIYQTPRYLVIGTGKKITLECSQTMGHDKMYWYQQDPGMELHLIHYSYGVNSTEKGDLSSESTVSRIRTEHFPLTLESARPSHTSQYLCASSDPDKKGPDTQYFGPGTRLTVL.